This T cell receptor beta chain emerged from a study of PD-1 blockade in classical Hodgkin lymphoma. Study-wide findings and caveats: Still unresolved is the cause of the repertoire differences, which may be disease activity or prior therapy. CD4+ TCR diversity, unlike CD8+, rose significantly by C4D1.

Comments on this clone: Its antigen is unidentified.

In every patient, relapse followed autologous stem cell transplantation, while exposure to brentuximab vedotin differed. Trimming took 2 bases from V and 6 from J; bases not matched to a gene: 10. The CDR3 has 15 amino acids. Germline V gives CDR1 SEHNR, CDR2 FQNEAQ (reference sequence). Profiling relied on immunoSEQ multiplex PCR, and the TCRdb table lists in-frame clones only, not all of them. The table has nearly 60,000 clones, more than 85% seen once. The sequence was collected from a human donor with classical Hodgkin lymphoma. The chain employs TRBV7-9 and TRBJ2-7; the match to TRBD2 covers 7 bases. The sequences come from peripheral blood mononuclear cells (PBMCs), collected before the second cycle of nivolumab. The CDR3 DNA reads TGTGCCAGCAGCTTAACCGGGCGGGGGTCGGGCGAGCAGTACTTC. This sequence encodes CASSLTGRGSGEQYF.